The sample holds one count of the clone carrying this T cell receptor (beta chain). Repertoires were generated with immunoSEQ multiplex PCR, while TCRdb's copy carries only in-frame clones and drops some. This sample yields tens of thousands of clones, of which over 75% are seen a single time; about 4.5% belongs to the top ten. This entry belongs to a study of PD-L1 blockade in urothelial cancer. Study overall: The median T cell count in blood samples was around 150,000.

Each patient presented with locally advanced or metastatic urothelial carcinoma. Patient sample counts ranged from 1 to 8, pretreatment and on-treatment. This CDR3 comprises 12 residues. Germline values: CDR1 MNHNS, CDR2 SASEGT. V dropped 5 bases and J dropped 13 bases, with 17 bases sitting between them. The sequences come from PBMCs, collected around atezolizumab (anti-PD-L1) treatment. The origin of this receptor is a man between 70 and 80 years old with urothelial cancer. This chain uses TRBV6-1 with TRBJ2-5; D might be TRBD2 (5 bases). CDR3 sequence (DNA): TGTGCCAGCAGTAACGGGCCCAAACGGGGGTACTTC. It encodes CASSNGPKRGYF.